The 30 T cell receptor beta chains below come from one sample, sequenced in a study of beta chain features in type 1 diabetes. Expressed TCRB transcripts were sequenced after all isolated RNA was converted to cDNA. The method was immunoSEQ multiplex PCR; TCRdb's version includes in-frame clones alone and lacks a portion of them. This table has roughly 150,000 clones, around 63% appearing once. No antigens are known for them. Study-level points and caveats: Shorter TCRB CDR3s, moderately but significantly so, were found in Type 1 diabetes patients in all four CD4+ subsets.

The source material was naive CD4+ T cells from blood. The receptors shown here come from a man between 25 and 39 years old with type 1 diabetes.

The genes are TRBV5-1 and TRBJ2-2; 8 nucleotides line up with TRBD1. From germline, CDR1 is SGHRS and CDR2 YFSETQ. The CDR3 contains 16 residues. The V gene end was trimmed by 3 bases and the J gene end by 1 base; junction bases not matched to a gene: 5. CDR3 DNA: TGCGCCAGCAGCTCGCCCGGGACAGGGAACACCGGGGAGCTGTTTTTT. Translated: CASSSPGTGNTGELFF.

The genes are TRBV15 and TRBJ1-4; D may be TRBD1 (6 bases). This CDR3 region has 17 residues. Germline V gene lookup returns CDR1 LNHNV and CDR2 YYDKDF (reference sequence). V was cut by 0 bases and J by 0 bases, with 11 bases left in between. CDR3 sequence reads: CATSRDNPGATNEKLFF. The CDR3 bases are TGTGCCACCAGCAGAGATAATCCAGGGGCAACTAATGAAAAACTGTTTTTT.

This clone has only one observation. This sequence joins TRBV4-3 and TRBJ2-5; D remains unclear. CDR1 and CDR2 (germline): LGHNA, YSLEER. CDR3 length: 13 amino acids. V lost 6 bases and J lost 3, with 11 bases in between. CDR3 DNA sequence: TGCGCCAGCAGTCTTCGGATAGAAGAGACCCAGTACTTC. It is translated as CASSLRIEETQYF.

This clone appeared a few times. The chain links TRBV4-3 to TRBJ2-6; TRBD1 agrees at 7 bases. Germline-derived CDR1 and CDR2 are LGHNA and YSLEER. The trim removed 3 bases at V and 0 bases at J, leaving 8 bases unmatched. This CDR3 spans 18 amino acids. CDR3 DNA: TGCGCCAGCAGCCAGGGACAGCTGATCGGCTCTGGGGCCAACGTCCTGACTTTC. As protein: CASSQGQLIGSGANVLTF.

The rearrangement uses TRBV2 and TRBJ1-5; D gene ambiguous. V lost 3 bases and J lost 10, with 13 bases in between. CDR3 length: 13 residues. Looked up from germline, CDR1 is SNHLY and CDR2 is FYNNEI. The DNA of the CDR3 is TGTGCCAGCAGTGAGGGTATTGGAGGCCCCCAGCATTTT. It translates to CASSEGIGGPQHF.

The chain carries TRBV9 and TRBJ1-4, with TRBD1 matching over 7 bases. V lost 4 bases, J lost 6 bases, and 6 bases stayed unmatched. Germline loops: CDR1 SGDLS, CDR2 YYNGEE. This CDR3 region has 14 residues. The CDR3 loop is CASSPGGYDEKLFF. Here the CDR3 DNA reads TGTGCCAGCAGCCCAGGGGGTTACGATGAAAAACTGTTTTTT. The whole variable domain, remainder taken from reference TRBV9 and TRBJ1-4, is DSGVTQTPKHLITATGQRVTLRCSPRSGDLSVYWYQQSLDQGLQFLIQYYNGEERAKGNILERFSAQQFPDLHSELNLSSLELGDSALYFCASSPGGYDEKLFFGSGTQLSVL.

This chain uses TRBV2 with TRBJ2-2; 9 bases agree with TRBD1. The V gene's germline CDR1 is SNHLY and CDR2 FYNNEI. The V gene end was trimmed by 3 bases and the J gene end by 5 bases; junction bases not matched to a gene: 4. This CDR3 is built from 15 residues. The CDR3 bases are TGTGCCAGCAGTGAGGGGACAGGGTGGACCGGGGAGCTGTTTTTT. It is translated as CASSEGTGWTGELFF.

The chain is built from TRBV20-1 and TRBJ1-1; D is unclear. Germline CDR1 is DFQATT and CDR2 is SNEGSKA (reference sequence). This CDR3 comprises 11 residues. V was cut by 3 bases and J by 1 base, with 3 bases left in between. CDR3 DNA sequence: TGCAGTGCTAGGGAGAACACTGAAGCTTTCTTT. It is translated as CSARENTEAFF.

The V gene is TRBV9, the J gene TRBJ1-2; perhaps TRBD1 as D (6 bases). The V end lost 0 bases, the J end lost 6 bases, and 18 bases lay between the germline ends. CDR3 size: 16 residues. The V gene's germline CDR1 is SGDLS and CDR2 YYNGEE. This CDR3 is CASSVAGDTTIHGYTF. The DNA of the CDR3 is TGTGCCAGCAGCGTAGCTGGGGACACAACGATTCATGGCTACACCTTC.

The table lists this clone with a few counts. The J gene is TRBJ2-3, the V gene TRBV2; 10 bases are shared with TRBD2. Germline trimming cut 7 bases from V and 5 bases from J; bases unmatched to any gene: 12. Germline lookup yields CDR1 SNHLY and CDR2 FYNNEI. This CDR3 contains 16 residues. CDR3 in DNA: TGTGCCAGCACCAAGGAGCGGGGGGGCCTAGGAGATACGCAGTATTTT. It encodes CASTKERGGLGDTQYF.

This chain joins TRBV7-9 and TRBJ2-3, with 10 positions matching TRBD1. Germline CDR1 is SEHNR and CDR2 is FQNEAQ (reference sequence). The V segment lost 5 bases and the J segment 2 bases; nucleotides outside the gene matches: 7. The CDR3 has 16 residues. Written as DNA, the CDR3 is TGTGCCAGCAGCCCGTGGACAGGGGGAGCCACAGATACGCAGTATTTT. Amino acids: CASSPWTGGATDTQYF.

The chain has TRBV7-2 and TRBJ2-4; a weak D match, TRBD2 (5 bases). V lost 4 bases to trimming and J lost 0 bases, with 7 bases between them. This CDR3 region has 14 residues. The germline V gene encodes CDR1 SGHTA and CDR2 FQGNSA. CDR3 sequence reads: CASSSGIAKNIQYF. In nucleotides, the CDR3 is TGTGCCAGCAGCTCGGGGATAGCCAAAAACATTCAGTACTTC. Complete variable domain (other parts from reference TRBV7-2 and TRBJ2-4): GAGVSQSPSNKVTEKGKDVELRCDPISGHTALYWYRQSLGQGLEFLIYFQGNSAPDKSGLPSDRFSAERTGGSVSTLTIQRTQQEDSAVYLCASSSGIAKNIQYFGAGTRLSVL.

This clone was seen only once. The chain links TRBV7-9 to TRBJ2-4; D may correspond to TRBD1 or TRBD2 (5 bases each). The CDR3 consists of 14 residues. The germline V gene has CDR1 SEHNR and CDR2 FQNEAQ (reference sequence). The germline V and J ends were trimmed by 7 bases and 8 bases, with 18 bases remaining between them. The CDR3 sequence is CASTPAGTVDIQYF. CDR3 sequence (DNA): TGTGCCAGCACGCCGGCCGGGACGGTCGACATTCAGTACTTC.

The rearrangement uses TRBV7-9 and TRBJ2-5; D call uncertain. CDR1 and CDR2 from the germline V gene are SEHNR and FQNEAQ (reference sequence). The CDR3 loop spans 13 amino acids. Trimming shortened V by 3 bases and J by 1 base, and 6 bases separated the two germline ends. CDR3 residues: CASSFRRQETQYF. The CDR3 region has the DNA TGTGCCAGCAGCTTCAGACGCCAAGAGACCCAGTACTTC.

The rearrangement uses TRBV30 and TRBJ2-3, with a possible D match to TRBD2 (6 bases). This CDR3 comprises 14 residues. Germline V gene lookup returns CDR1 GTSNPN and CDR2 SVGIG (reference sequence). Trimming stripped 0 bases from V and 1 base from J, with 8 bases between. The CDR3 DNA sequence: TGTGCCTGGAGTGTATCGGGGGGCACAGATACGCAGTATTTT. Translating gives CAWSVSGGTDTQYF.

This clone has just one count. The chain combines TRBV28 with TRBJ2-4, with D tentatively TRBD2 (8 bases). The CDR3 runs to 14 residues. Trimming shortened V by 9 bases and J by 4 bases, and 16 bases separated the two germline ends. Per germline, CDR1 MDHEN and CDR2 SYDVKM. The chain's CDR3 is CASPGGTEKNIQYF. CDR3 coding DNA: TGTGCCAGTCCGGGAGGGACAGAAAAAAACATTCAGTACTTC.

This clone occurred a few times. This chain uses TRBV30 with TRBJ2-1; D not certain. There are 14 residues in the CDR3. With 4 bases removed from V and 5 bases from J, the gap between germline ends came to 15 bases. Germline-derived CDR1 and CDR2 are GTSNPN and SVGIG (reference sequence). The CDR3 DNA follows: TGTGCCTGGAAGGCCCTCGGACCCGACAATGAGCAGTTCTTC. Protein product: CAWKALGPDNEQFF.

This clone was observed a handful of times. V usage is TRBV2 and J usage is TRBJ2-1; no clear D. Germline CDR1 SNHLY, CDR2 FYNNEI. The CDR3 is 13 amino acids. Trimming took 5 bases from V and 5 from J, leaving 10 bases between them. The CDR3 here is CASSPDSHNEQFF. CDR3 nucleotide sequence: TGTGCCAGCAGTCCTGATAGTCACAATGAGCAGTTCTTC.

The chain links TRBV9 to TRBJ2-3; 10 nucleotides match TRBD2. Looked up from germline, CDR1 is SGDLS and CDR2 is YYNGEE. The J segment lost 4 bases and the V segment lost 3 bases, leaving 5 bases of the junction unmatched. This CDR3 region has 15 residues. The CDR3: CASSGSGGAADTQYF. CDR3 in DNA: TGTGCCAGCAGCGGGAGCGGGGGGGCCGCAGATACGCAGTATTTT.

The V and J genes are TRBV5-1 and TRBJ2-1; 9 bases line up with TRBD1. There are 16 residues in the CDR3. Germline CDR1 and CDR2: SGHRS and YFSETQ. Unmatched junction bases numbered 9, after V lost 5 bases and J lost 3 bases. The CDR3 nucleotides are TGCGCCAGCAGTCCCCTCGGACAGGGGCTCTACAATGAGCAGTTCTTC. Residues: CASSPLGQGLYNEQFF.

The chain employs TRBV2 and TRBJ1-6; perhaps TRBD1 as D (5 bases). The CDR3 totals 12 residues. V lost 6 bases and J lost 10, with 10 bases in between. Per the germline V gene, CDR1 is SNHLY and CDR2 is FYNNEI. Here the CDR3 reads CASSSDKSPLHF. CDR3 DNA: TGTGCCAGCAGCTCGGACAAATCACCCCTCCACTTT.

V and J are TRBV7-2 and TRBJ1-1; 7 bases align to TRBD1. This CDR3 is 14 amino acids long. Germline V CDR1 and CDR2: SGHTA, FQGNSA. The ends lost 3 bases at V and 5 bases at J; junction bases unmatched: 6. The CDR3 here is CASSFYQGETEAFF. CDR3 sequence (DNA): TGTGCCAGCAGCTTTTACCAGGGGGAGACTGAAGCTTTCTTT.

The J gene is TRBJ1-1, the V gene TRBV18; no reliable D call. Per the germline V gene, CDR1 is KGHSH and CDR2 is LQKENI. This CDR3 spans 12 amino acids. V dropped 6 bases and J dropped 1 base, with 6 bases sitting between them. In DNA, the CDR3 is TGTGCCAGCTCGACTCCGAACACTGAAGCTTTCTTT. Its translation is CASSTPNTEAFF.

The CDR3, as DNA: TGTGCCAGCAGCTTCGAGGGGACTTACACAATCTACTTC. The encoded protein is CASSFEGTYTIYF. This rearrangement joins TRBV7-9 to TRBJ2-4; D possibly corresponds to TRBD2 (6 bases). Germline V gene data show CDR1 as SEHNR and CDR2 as FQNEAQ (reference sequence). The CDR3 totals 13 residues. Trimming shortened V by 3 bases and J by 16 bases, and 19 bases separated the two germline ends.

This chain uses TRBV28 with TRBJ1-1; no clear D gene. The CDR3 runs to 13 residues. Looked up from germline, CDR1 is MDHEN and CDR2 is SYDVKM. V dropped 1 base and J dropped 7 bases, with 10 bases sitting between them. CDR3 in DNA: TGTGCCAGCAGTTTATATCGGATCGGTGAAGCTTTCTTT. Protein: CASSLYRIGEAFF.

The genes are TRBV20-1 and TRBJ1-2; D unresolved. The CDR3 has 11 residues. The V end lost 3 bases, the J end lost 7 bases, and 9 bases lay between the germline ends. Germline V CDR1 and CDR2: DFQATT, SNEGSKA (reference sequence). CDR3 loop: CSASRARGYTF. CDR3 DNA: TGCAGTGCTAGCCGGGCTCGTGGCTACACCTTC.

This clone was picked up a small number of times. As DNA, the CDR3 is TGCAGCGTTGACCGGGCCGAAGCTTTCTTT. Encoded protein: CSVDRAEAFF. The genes are TRBV29-1 and TRBJ1-1; no firm D call. V gave up 3 bases and J gave up 8 bases, with 7 bases separating them. The CDR3 runs 10 residues. The germline gives CDR1 SQVTM, CDR2 ANQGSEA. Together with reference TRBV29-1 and TRBJ1-1, the CDR3 gives the full variable domain: SAVISQKPSRDICQRGTSLTIQCQVDSQVTMMFWYRQQPGQSLTLIATANQGSEATYESGFVIDKFPISRPNLTFSTLTVSNMSPEDSSIYLCSVDRAEAFFGQGTRLTVV.

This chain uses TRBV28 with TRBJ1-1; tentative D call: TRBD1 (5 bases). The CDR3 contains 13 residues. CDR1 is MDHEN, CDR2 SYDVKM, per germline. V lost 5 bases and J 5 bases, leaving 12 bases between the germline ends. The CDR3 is CASSPGRTTEAFF. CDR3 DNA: TGTGCCAGCAGTCCGGGACGAACGACTGAAGCTTTCTTT. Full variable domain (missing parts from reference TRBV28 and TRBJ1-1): DVKVTQSSRYLVKRTGEKVFLECVQDMDHENMFWYRQDPGLGLRLIYFSYDVKMKEKGDIPEGYSVSREKKERFSLILESASTNQTSMYLCASSPGRTTEAFFGQGTRLTVV.

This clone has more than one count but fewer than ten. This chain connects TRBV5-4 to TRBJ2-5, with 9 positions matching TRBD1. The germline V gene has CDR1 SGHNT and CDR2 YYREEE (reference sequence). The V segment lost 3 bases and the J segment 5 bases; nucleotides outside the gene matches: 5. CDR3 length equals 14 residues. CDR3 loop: CASSSTQGAETQYF. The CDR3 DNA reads TGTGCCAGCAGCTCCACACAGGGGGCGGAGACCCAGTACTTC. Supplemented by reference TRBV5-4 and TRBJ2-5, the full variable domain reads ETGVTQSPTHLIKTRGQQVTLRCSSQSGHNTVSWYQQALGQGPQFIFQYYREEENGRGNFPPRFSGLQFPNYSSELNVNALELDDSALYLCASSSTQGAETQYFGPGTRLLVL.

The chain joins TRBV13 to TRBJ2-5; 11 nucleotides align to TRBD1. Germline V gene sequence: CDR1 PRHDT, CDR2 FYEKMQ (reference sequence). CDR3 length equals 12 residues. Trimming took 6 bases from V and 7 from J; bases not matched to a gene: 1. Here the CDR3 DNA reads TGTGCCAGCAGAGGGACAGGGGGGACCCAGTACTTC. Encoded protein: CASRGTGGTQYF.